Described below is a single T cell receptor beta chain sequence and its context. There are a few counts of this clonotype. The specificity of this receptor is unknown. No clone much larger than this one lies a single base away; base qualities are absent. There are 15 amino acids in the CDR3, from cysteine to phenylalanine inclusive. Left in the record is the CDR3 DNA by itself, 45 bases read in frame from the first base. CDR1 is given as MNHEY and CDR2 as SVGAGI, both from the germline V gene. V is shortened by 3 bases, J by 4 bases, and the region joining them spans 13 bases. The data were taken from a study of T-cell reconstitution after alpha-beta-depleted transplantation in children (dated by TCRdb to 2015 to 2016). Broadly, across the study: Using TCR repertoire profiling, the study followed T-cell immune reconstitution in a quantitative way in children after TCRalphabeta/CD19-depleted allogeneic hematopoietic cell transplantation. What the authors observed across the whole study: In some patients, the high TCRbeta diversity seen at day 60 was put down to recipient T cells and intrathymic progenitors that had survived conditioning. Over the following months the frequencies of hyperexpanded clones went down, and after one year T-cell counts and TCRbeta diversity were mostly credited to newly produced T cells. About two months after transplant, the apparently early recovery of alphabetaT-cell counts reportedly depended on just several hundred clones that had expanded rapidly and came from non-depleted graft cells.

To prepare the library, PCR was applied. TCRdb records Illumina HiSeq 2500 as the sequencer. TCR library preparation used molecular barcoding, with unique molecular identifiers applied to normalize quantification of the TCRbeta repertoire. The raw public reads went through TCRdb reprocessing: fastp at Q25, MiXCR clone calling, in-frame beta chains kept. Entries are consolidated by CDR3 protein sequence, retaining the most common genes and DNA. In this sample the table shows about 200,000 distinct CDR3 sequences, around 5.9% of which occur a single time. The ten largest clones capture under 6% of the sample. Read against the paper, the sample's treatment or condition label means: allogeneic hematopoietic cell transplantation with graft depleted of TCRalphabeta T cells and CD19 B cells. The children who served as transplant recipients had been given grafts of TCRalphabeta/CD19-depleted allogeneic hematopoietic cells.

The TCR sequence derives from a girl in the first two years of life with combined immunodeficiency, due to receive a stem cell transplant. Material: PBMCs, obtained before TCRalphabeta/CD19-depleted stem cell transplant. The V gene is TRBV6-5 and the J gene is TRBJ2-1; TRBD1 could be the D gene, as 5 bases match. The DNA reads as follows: TGTGCCAGCAGTTATTACCAGGGCCCTTACAATGAGCAGTTCTTC. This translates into CASSYYQGPYNEQFF.